This note documents a single T cell receptor (beta chain) sequence. Its specificity is unknown. Only in-frame clones appear in the TCRdb table, and some are missing; sequencing was by immunoSEQ multiplex PCR. The profile shows roughly 70,000 clones, around nine tenths of them singletons. The sample comes from a study of cytotoxic CD8 clonotypes in ibrutinib-treated CLL. Study context: Investigators reported some 24 partial and 2 complete responses; after median around 63 months, approximately 15 patients remained remitted and roughly 12 progressed. Productive templates per sample averaged approximately 250,000; productive rearrangements, some 99,000. The study's findings and limits: Under therapy, public clonotypes either contracted or stayed stable, and they were uncommon.

The sample here was PBMCs, taken after 12 months of ibrutinib treatment. The sequence was obtained from a human donor with chronic lymphocytic leukemia.

CDR3: CASGTANNYGYTF. For the CDR3, the DNA is TGTGCCAGCGGGACGGCGAATAACTATGGCTACACCTTC. The chain recombines TRBV2 with TRBJ1-2; a weak D match, TRBD1 (5 bases). Germline V CDR1 and CDR2: SNHLY, FYNNEI. This CDR3 has 13 residues. Trimming stripped 8 bases from V and 1 base from J, with 11 bases between.